A selection of T cell receptor beta chains follows, all from one sample in a study of blood T cell repertoires in COVID-19. Profiled with immunoSEQ multiplex PCR; TCRdb holds only in-frame clones, not every one. Of some 14,000 clones in the sample, around 82% were seen once. Input material: peripheral blood. These TCRs come from a human donor in a cohort sampled during active COVID-19. CDR3s include the opening cysteine and the closing phenylalanine or tryptophan. D genes are given only for firm matches. A clone size is listed for some rows: how often the clone was seen (once, few, many), or a class if it is expanded.

abundance	v_gene	j_gene	d_gene	CDR3nt	CDR3aa
.	TRBV9	TRBJ2-3	TRBD1	TGTGCCAGCAGCGTACCTTTGACAGGGGTAACAGATACGCAGTATTTT	CASSVPLTGVTDTQYF
.	TRBV11-3	TRBJ2-7	TRBD1	TGTGCCAGCAGCTCAGGGACAGGGACGCCGTGGCAGTACTTC	CASSSGTGTPWQYF
.	TRBV27	TRBJ1-6	.	TGTGCCAGCAGTTTATGGGGGGGGGCTAGGAATTCACCCCTCCACTTT	CASSLWGGARNSPLHF
.	TRBV27	TRBJ2-7	.	TGTGCCAGCAGTTTGAAGGGGGTCTACGAGCAGTACTTC	CASSLKGVYEQYF
.	TRBV11-3	TRBJ2-3	TRBD2	TGTGCCAGCAGCCGCGGCCCAACTAGCGGGAGCACAGATACGCAGTATTTT	CASSRGPTSGSTDTQYF
once	TRBV7-3	TRBJ2-3	TRBD2	TGTGCCAGCAGCCTACTAGCGGGAGCTGGAGATACGCAGTATTTT	CASSLLAGAGDTQYF
.	TRBV6-2/TRBV6-3	TRBJ2-5	.	TGTGCCAGCAGTAGGGGCCTGGGCGAGACCCAGTACTTC	CASSRGLGETQYF
.	TRBV4-3	TRBJ1-1	TRBD1	TGCGCCAGCAGCCAAGCCTCGACAGGGGGAAGTGTTGAAGCTTTCTTT	CASSQASTGGSVEAFF
once	TRBV20-1	TRBJ1-2	TRBD1	TGCAGTGCTAGTCCTGGGACAGGGGGCTTCGGGAACTATGGCTACACCTTC	CSASPGTGGFGNYGYTF
once	TRBV28	TRBJ2-1	TRBD2	TGTGCCAGCCTTCTAGCGGGAGTTCCCAATGAGCAGTTCTTC	CASLLAGVPNEQFF
once	TRBV5-1	TRBJ2-3	.	TGCGCCAGCAGCAGCAGTAGCCCCTCCGGCACAGATACGCAGTATTTT	CASSSSSPSGTDTQYF
once	TRBV27	TRBJ2-2	TRBD1	TGTGCCAGCAGTTTGGACAGGGGGGACACCGGGGAGCTGTTTTTT	CASSLDRGDTGELFF
.	TRBV19	TRBJ2-2	.	TGTGCCAGTACCATCATTCGGCCTGGGCTCCGCACCGGGGAGCTGTTTTTT	CASTIIRPGLRTGELFF
few	TRBV7-2	TRBJ2-7	TRBD2	TGTGCCAGCAGCTTAGGCCTAGCGGGGAGCTCCTACGAGCAGTACTTC	CASSLGLAGSSYEQYF
.	TRBV19	TRBJ2-7	.	TGTGCCAGTAGTAGTAGCCGGGGGGAGCAGTACTTC	CASSSSRGEQYF
.	TRBV7-3	TRBJ2-1	.	TGTGCCAGCAGCTTATCCCAAATCAATGAGCAGTTCTTC	CASSLSQINEQFF
.	TRBV29-1	TRBJ2-7	TRBD2	TGCAGCGTTGAGACTAGCGGCTCCTACGAGCAGTACTTC	CSVETSGSYEQYF
few	TRBV7-2	TRBJ2-5	TRBD2	TGTGCCAGCAGTTTGACTAGCGGGGGGGCGGGTCGAGAGACCCAGTACTTC	CASSLTSGGAGRETQYF
once	TRBV7-9	TRBJ1-1	.	TGTGCCAGCAGCTCGGGGTCCCGGACCACTGAAGCTTTCTTT	CASSSGSRTTEAFF
.	TRBV19	TRBJ2-7	TRBD2	TGTGCCAGTAGTCCCGGGGGGGGGCGATACGAGCAGTACTTC	CASSPGGGRYEQYF
.	TRBV7-2	TRBJ2-3	TRBD2	TGTGCCAGCAGCTCTAGCGGGGCTAGCACAGATACGCAGTATTTT	CASSSSGASTDTQYF
.	TRBV9	TRBJ2-3	.	TGTGCCAGCAGCTCGGAGGCTTCAGGCCCAGATACGCAGTATTTT	CASSSEASGPDTQYF
.	TRBV28	TRBJ2-7	TRBD1	TGTGCCAGCAGTTACCAGGGGGTCTACGAGCAGTACTTC	CASSYQGVYEQYF
.	TRBV9	TRBJ2-7	TRBD1	TGTGCCAGCAGCTCAGGGGGCTTTATCTACGAGCAGTACTTC	CASSSGGFIYEQYF
.	TRBV25-1	TRBJ1-6	.	TGTGCCAGCAGTCCCGTAGGGGATAATTCACCCCTCCACTTT	CASSPVGDNSPLHF